Following are 16 T cell receptor beta chains from one sample sequenced in a study of PD-L1 blockade in urothelial cancer. Only in-frame clones appear in the TCRdb table, and some are missing; sequencing was by immunoSEQ multiplex PCR. The sample gives over 45,000 clones, about 90% of which show up once; about 7.6% is in the top ten. The sequencing here drew on PBMCs, taken around atezolizumab (anti-PD-L1) treatment. All receptors come from a man in his fifties or sixties with urothelial cancer.

This clone appeared a few times. The genes are TRBV7-8 and TRBJ1-5; 8 bases are shared with TRBD1. V lost 3 bases, J lost 7 bases, and 5 bases stayed unmatched. From germline, CDR1 is SGHVS and CDR2 FQNEAQ. The CDR3 totals 14 residues. CDR3 in amino acids: CASSFNRGDQPQHF. DNA for the CDR3: TGTGCCAGCAGCTTTAACAGGGGGGACCAGCCCCAGCATTTT.

The V gene is TRBV7-2, the J gene TRBJ2-1; tentative D call: TRBD1 (6 bases). CDR1 is SGHTA, CDR2 FQGNSA, per germline. The length of the CDR3 is 14 residues. Trimming removed 6 bases from V and 5 bases from J, with 14 bases in between. The CDR3 sequence is CASRGAGTHNEQFF. The CDR3, as DNA: TGTGCCAGCAGAGGGGCAGGGACACACAATGAGCAGTTCTTC. Based on the CDR3 plus reference TRBV7-2 and TRBJ2-1, the full variable domain is GAGVSQSPSNKVTEKGKDVELRCDPISGHTALYWYRQSLGQGLEFLIYFQGNSAPDKSGLPSDRFSAERTGGSVSTLTIQRTQQEDSAVYLCASRGAGTHNEQFFGPGTRLTVL.

This chain joins TRBV6-4 and TRBJ2-1; 16 bases line up with TRBD2. CDR1 is MRHNA and CDR2 is SNTAGT in the germline V gene. The CDR3 length is 17 residues. Trimming at V came to 2 bases and at J to 3 bases, leaving 1 base not matched to a gene. Written as DNA, the CDR3 is TGTGCCAGCAGTGACGGGACTAGCGGGGGGGACTACAATGAGCAGTTCTTC. This sequence encodes CASSDGTSGGDYNEQFF.

The V and J genes are TRBV28 and TRBJ1-6, with 9 bases fitting TRBD1. With V trimmed by 3 bases and J by 9 bases, 6 bases remained unmatched. CDR3 size: 15 residues. Per the germline V gene, CDR1 is MDHEN and CDR2 is SYDVKM. In DNA form, the CDR3 reads TGTGCCAGCAGTTTCGGGACAGGGAGGTTTTCACCCCTCCACTTT. Its protein is CASSFGTGRFSPLHF.

The gene calls are TRBV6-4 and TRBJ2-2, with D possibly TRBD1 on 6 matching bases. This CDR3 region has 13 residues. The germline V gene has CDR1 MRHNA and CDR2 SNTAGT. The V end lost 4 bases, the J end lost 6 bases, and 9 bases lay between the germline ends. CDR3 in amino acids: CASSGQAPGELFF. In DNA form, the CDR3 reads TGTGCCAGCAGTGGACAGGCCCCCGGGGAGCTGTTTTTT.

The chain combines TRBV30 with TRBJ1-2; D gene uncertain. The germline V and J ends were trimmed by 0 bases and 8 bases, with 13 bases remaining between them. Germline values: CDR1 GTSNPN, CDR2 SVGIG (reference sequence). The CDR3 loop spans 13 amino acids. CDR3 bases: TGTGCCTGGAGTGTATGGGGAGTGGGGGGCTACACCTTC. Residues: CAWSVWGVGGYTF.

The rearrangement uses TRBV28 and TRBJ2-3; possibly TRBD2 for D (6 bases). The germline V and J ends were trimmed by 9 bases and 10 bases, with 14 bases remaining between them. CDR3 length: 11 residues. CDR1 is MDHEN, CDR2 SYDVKM, per germline. CDR3 sequence: CASSTSIAQYF. The DNA of the CDR3 is TGTGCCAGTTCGACTAGTATCGCGCAGTATTTT.

The chain carries TRBV4-2 and TRBJ2-5, with no clear D. The CDR3 extends over 16 amino acids. Germline CDR1 LGHNA, CDR2 YNFKEQ. Trimming removed 0 bases from V and 5 bases from J, with 16 bases in between. CDR3 DNA: TGTGCCAGCAGCCAAGATCTTGTCGGAGTGTCGGAGACCCAGTACTTC. This sequence encodes CASSQDLVGVSETQYF.

V and J are TRBV29-1 and TRBJ2-3; D may be TRBD2 (7 bases). Germline V CDR1 and CDR2: SQVTM, ANQGSEA. This CDR3 contains 14 residues. V shed 4 bases and J shed 6 bases, with 17 bases lying between them. CDR3 protein: CSVGASGGADTQYF. The DNA for the CDR3 is TGCAGCGTTGGGGCGTCGGGGGGCGCGGATACGCAGTATTTT.

A single count supports this clone. V is TRBV5-1 and J is TRBJ1-1, with a weak D call TRBD1 (5 bases). Trimming removed 4 bases from V and 2 bases from J, with 15 bases in between. The CDR3 spans 15 residues. Germline CDR1 and CDR2: SGHRS and YFSETQ. The CDR3 reads CASSDLRQPNTEAFF. CDR3 nucleotides: TGCGCCAGCAGCGACTTACGACAGCCCAACACTGAAGCTTTCTTT. Complete variable domain (other parts from reference TRBV5-1 and TRBJ1-1): KAGVTQTPRYLIKTRGQQVTLSCSPISGHRSVSWYQQTPGQGLQFLFEYFSETQRNKGNFPGRFSGRQFSNSRSEMNVSTLELGDSALYLCASSDLRQPNTEAFFGQGTRLTVV.

The rearrangement uses TRBV6-6 and TRBJ2-3; 8 bases match TRBD2. V was pared by 5 bases and J by 1 base, with 5 bases of the junction left unmatched. The CDR3 runs 15 residues. The germline CDR1 and CDR2 sequences are MNHNY and SVGAGI (reference sequence). In DNA, the CDR3 is TGTGCCAGCAGTCCCCGGGGGGGCGGCACAGATACGCAGTATTTT. Translation gives CASSPRGGGTDTQYF.

This chain joins TRBV21-1 and TRBJ2-2; TRBD1, the table's D call, was not compared with the DNA. TRBV21-1 is marked as a pseudogene. CDR3 length: 15 amino acids. DNA for the CDR3: TGTGCCAGCAGCAAAGACCAGGGGGCGTCCGGGGAGCTGTTTTTT. As protein: CASSKDQGASGELFF.

The genes are TRBV11-3 and TRBJ1-1; no firm D call. V lost 2 bases to trimming and J lost 5 bases, with 9 bases between them. Germline-derived CDR1 and CDR2 are SGHNT and YENEEA. CDR3 length: 13 residues. The CDR3 DNA is TGTGCCAGCAGCTTATACGGGGATACTGAAGCTTTCTTT. Its translation is CASSLYGDTEAFF.

The chain uses TRBV28 and TRBJ1-5; tentatively, D is TRBD1 (5 bases). Per the germline V gene, CDR1 is MDHEN and CDR2 is SYDVKM. Trimming removed 9 bases from V and 7 bases from J, with 13 bases in between. This CDR3 spans 12 amino acids. The CDR3 sequence is CASSGGHQPQHF. The CDR3 region has the DNA TGTGCCAGTTCCGGGGGTCACCAGCCCCAGCATTTT.

This chain links TRBV27 with TRBJ2-5, with D perhaps TRBD2 (6 bases). The length of the CDR3 is 15 residues. V lost 10 bases and J lost 2, with 20 bases in between. Germline V gene lookup returns CDR1 MNHEY and CDR2 SMNVEV (reference sequence). The CDR3 sequence: CATRDYGGLQETQYF. The CDR3, as DNA: TGTGCCACTCGAGACTACGGGGGTTTGCAAGAGACCCAGTACTTC.

This clone is labeled as medium-sized. The J gene is TRBJ2-3, the V gene TRBV14, with 15 positions matching TRBD2. The CDR3 loop spans 16 amino acids. V dropped 1 base and J dropped 6; count of bases not matched to a gene: 2. CDR1 and CDR2 from the germline V gene are SGHDN and FVKESK. This chain's CDR3 is CASSQGTSGGADTQYF. CDR3 nucleotide sequence: TGTGCCAGCAGCCAAGGGACTAGCGGGGGGGCCGATACGCAGTATTTT.